This T cell receptor beta chain derives from a study of T cells after yellow fever vaccination. At the level of the study: SMART-Seq v4 Ultra Low Input served to prepare low-cell-number fractions.

Study-level findings and limits: Re-detected after boosting: most primary clones, 96% of CD4 and 75% to 90% of CD8.

This clonotype was picked up a small number of times. Its target is unknown. In making TCR cDNA, 5'RACE template switching added a universal primer site and UMIs to it. MiXCR, run by TCRdb on the 5' RACE reads, gives a single entry per CDR3 protein. Of about 400,000 distinct CDR3 sequences listed, over 5% are singletons. V lost 2 bases, J lost 4 bases, and 11 bases lay in between. This CDR3 contains 13 residues. The germline gives CDR1 GTSNPN, CDR2 SVGIG (reference sequence). Sequenced here: PBMCs, sampled 5 days after the yellow fever booster vaccination. The TCR originated in a man in his thirties or forties who received the YFV17D yellow fever vaccine. The chain is built from TRBV30 and TRBJ1-2; TRBD1 might be the D (5 bases). The CDR3 is CAWSPGPPYGYTF. DNA for the CDR3: TGTGCCTGGAGTCCGGGGCCTCCCTATGGCTACACCTTC.